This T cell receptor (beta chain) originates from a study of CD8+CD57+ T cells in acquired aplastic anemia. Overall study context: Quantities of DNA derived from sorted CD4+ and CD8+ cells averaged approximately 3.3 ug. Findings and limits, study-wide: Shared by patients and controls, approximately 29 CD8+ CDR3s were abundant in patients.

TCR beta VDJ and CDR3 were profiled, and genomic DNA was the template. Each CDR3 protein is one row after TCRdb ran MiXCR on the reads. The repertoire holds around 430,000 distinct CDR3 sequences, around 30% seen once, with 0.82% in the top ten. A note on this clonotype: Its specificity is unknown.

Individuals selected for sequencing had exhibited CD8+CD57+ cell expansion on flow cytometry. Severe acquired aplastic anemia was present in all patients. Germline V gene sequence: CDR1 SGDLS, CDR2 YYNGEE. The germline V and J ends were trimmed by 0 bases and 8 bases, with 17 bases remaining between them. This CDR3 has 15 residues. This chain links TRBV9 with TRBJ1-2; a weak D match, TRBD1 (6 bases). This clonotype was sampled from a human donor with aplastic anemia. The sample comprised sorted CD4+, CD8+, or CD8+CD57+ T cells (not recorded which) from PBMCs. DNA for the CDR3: TGTGCCAGCAGCGTAGGAAATCAGGGGAGAGGAGGCTACACCTTC. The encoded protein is CASSVGNQGRGGYTF.